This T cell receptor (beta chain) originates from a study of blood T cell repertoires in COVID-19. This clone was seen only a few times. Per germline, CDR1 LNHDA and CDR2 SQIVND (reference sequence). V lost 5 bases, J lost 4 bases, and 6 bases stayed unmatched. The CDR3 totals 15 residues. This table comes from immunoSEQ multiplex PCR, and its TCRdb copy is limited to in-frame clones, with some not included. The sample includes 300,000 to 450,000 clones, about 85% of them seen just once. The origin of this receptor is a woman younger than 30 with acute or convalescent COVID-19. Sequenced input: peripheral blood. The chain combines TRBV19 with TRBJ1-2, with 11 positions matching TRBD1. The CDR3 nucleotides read TGTGCCAGTAGTGCCGCCGGGACAGGGGGCTATGGCTACACCTTC. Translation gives CASSAAGTGGYGYTF.